A single sample gave rise to the 20 T cell receptor beta chains below, sequenced in a study of cytomegalovirus exposure and HLA in healthy donors. The PCR made use of 60 Vbeta and 13 Jbeta primers. Only in-frame clones appear in the TCRdb table, and some are missing; sequencing was by immunoSEQ multiplex PCR. The sample holds roughly 160,000 clones, 80% to 90% seen once. The sequencing sample was made of PBMCs. The receptors were gathered from a man under 40 in good health and CMV-seropositive.

The gene calls are TRBV29-1 and TRBJ2-2; D possibly corresponds to TRBD2 (6 bases). Germline loops: CDR1 SQVTM, CDR2 ANQGSEA. This CDR3 contains 13 residues. Trimming took off 6 bases at V and 4 bases at J, with 12 bases between the two ends. CDR3 loop: CSVEGPLTGELFF. CDR3 coding DNA: TGCAGCGTGGAGGGACCCCTCACCGGGGAGCTGTTTTTT.

This clone was detected only a few times. The V and J genes are TRBV6-1 and TRBJ2-7; D may be TRBD2 (5 bases). CDR1 and CDR2 (germline): MNHNS, SASEGT. Deletions cut 0 bases from V and 2 bases from J, with 8 bases between. The CDR3 totals 14 residues. The CDR3 loop is CASSEAAGPYEQYV. Here the CDR3 DNA reads TGTGCCAGCAGTGAAGCGGCGGGCCCCTACGAGCAGTACGTC.

The V and J genes are TRBV19 and TRBJ2-1; 11 bases map to TRBD1. This CDR3 spans 13 amino acids. V was pared by 6 bases and J by 7 bases, with 2 bases of the junction left unmatched. Germline V gene data show CDR1 as LNHDA and CDR2 as SQIVND (reference sequence). The CDR3 DNA sequence: TGTGCCAGTAGGGACAGGGGGCGGAATGAGCAGTTCTTC. Translated, it gives CASRDRGRNEQFF.

The chain carries TRBV6-5 and TRBJ2-2, with D tentatively TRBD1 (5 bases). Trimming pared 2 bases from V and 6 bases from J, leaving 16 bases between. Germline V lookup: CDR1 MNHEY, CDR2 SVGAGI. This CDR3 has 16 amino acids. The CDR3 loop is CASSYTPFGAPGELFF. DNA for the CDR3: TGTGCCAGCAGTTACACCCCGTTTGGGGCCCCCGGGGAGCTGTTTTTT.

V usage is TRBV10-2 and J usage is TRBJ2-7, with 9 bases lining up with TRBD2. The CDR3 has 14 amino acids. Germline-derived CDR1 and CDR2 are WSHSY and SAAADI. The V and J ends lost 8 bases and 3 bases, in that order; junction bases with no gene match: 8. CDR3 sequence (DNA): TGCGCCAGCGGCGGGGGGGGTTCCTTCTACGAGCAGTACTTC. Its translation: CASGGGGSFYEQYF.

The rearrangement links TRBV7-9 to TRBJ1-4, with D perhaps matching TRBD1 (5 bases). V gave up 2 bases and J gave up 2 bases, with 6 bases separating them. The CDR3 spans 14 residues. From germline, CDR1 is SEHNR and CDR2 FQNEAQ (reference sequence). The CDR3 here is CASSLSGTNEKLFF. CDR3 nucleotide sequence: TGTGCCAGCAGCTTATCAGGGACTAATGAAAAACTGTTTTTT.

J is TRBJ1-2 and V is TRBV7-9, with 7 nucleotides matching TRBD1. The CDR3 runs 16 residues. V trimming: 3 bases; J trimming: 8 bases; junction bases outside the gene matches: 15. Germline V gene data show CDR1 as SEHNR and CDR2 as FQNEAQ (reference sequence). DNA for the CDR3: TGTGCCAGCAGCTTTCTATTAGAACAGGGGACGGAAGGCTACACCTTC. It codes for CASSFLLEQGTEGYTF.

This clone was seen a single time. This CDR3 reads CASSPGGLSNQPQHF. CDR3 bases: TGTGCCAGCTCACCAGGGGGACTTAGCAATCAGCCCCAGCATTTT. This sequence joins TRBV18 and TRBJ1-5, with D possibly being TRBD1 (5 bases). Germline CDR1 is KGHSH and CDR2 is LQKENI. The V and J ends lost 2 bases and 0 bases respectively, with 8 bases between them. The CDR3 is made up of 15 amino acids.

The chain uses TRBV10-2 and TRBJ2-7; D possibly corresponds to TRBD1 (6 bases). V was cut by 9 bases and J by 0 bases, with 9 bases left in between. The CDR3 contains 12 residues. Germline V gene data show CDR1 as WSHSY and CDR2 as SAAADI. The CDR3 spells CASKTGSYEQYF. Here the CDR3 DNA reads TGCGCCAGTAAGACAGGCTCCTACGAGCAGTACTTC.

V and J are TRBV9 and TRBJ2-5; 8 nucleotides match TRBD2. Trimming at V came to 0 bases and at J to 5 bases, leaving 6 bases not matched to a gene. This CDR3 is 15 amino acids long. Germline values: CDR1 SGDLS, CDR2 YYNGEE. The CDR3 spells CASSVEASGRETQYF. The CDR3 DNA is TGTGCCAGCAGCGTAGAGGCTAGCGGGCGGGAGACCCAGTACTTC. Based on the CDR3 plus reference TRBV9 and TRBJ2-5, the full variable domain is DSGVTQTPKHLITATGQRVTLRCSPRSGDLSVYWYQQSLDQGLQFLIQYYNGEERAKGNILERFSAQQFPDLHSELNLSSLELGDSALYFCASSVEASGRETQYFGPGTRLLVL.

The V gene is TRBV5-1, the J gene TRBJ2-5; 13 bases agree with TRBD2. The CDR3 consists of 17 residues. V shed 3 bases and J 5 bases; nucleotides not matched to a gene: 10. In germline, CDR1 is SGHRS, CDR2 YFSETQ. The CDR3 loop reads CASSSGLAGAVGETQYF. The CDR3 region has the DNA TGCGCCAGCAGCTCAGGACTAGCGGGAGCGGTGGGTGAGACCCAGTACTTC.

This clone appeared a single time. A junction end diverges from the germline sequence, so it may reflect a read error. Other DNA sequences of this sample code for an identical CDR3. The rearrangement uses TRBV7-7 and TRBJ2-3, with 7 bases matching TRBD2. Germline V gene sequence: CDR1 SSHAT, CDR2 FNYEAQ (reference sequence). The CDR3 length is 15 residues. The CDR3 nucleotides are TGTGCTAGCAGCTTCGGCGGGAGAATATCAGATACGCAGTATTTT. Protein sequence: CASSFGGRISDTQYF.

The J gene is TRBJ2-1, the V gene TRBV6-4; TRBD2 might be the D (6 bases). CDR1 and CDR2 from the germline V gene are MRHNA and SNTAGT. This CDR3 has 15 amino acids. Deletions cut 3 bases from V and 7 bases from J, with 16 bases between. As DNA, the CDR3 is TGTGCCAGCAGTGAGATTGGGGGGATTGGGAATGAGCAGTTCTTC. Its translation: CASSEIGGIGNEQFF.

The gene calls are TRBV7-3 and TRBJ2-6; D is ambiguous. CDR3 size: 14 residues. Trimming removed 2 bases at V and 2 bases at J, with 4 bases between. Germline assignment: CDR1 SGHTA and CDR2 FQGTGA. The DNA of the CDR3 is TGTGCCAGCAGCTTAGGGCCTGGGGCCAACGTCCTGACTTTC. Protein: CASSLGPGANVLTF.

V and J are TRBV6-1 and TRBJ2-1, with 7 nucleotides matching TRBD2. With 3 bases clipped from V and 1 base from J, the junction kept 3 bases outside the gene matches. The length of the CDR3 is 15 residues. CDR1 is MNHNS and CDR2 is SASEGT in the germline V gene. CDR3 sequence: CASSDTSVSYNEQFF. CDR3 sequence (DNA): TGTGCCAGCAGTGATACTAGCGTATCCTACAATGAGCAGTTCTTC.

This chain uses TRBV27 with TRBJ1-2, with 8 bases fitting TRBD1. The CDR3 is 15 amino acids. The germline V gene has CDR1 MNHEY and CDR2 SMNVEV (reference sequence). With 5 bases clipped from V and 2 bases from J, the junction kept 7 bases outside the gene matches. The CDR3: CASSTYRGANYGYTF. The CDR3 DNA reads as TGTGCCAGCAGTACCTACAGGGGGGCCAACTATGGCTACACCTTC.

The chain has TRBV6-6 and TRBJ2-3, with a weak D call TRBD2 (6 bases). Germline V CDR1 and CDR2: MNHNY, SVGAGI (reference sequence). This CDR3 contains 14 residues. Between the trimmed V and J ends, which lost 3 bases and 1 base, there was a span of 8 bases. Here the CDR3 DNA reads TGTGCCAGCAGTTATACTAGCCGCACAGATACGCAGTATTTT. Amino acid sequence: CASSYTSRTDTQYF.

The chain has TRBV7-9 and TRBJ2-2, with D possibly TRBD2 on 6 matching bases. Germline CDR1 is SEHNR and CDR2 is FQNEAQ (reference sequence). Trimming shortened V by 5 bases and J by 5 bases, and 18 bases separated the two germline ends. The CDR3 has 16 amino acids. CDR3 DNA sequence: TGTGCCAGCAGCGACCGGAGGCGGGACTCAACCGGGGAGCTGTTTTTT. Protein: CASSDRRRDSTGELFF. The full variable domain, completed using reference TRBV7-9 and TRBJ2-2, is DTGVSQNPRHKITKRGQNVTFRCDPISEHNRLYWYRQTLGQGPEFLTYFQNEAQLEKSRLLSDRFSAERPKGSFSTLEIQRTEQGDSAMYLCASSDRRRDSTGELFFGEGSRLTVL.

The chain carries TRBV7-9 and TRBJ2-6; D gene unclear. V lost 1 base, J lost 0 bases, and 7 bases lay in between. Germline loops: CDR1 SEHNR, CDR2 FQNEAQ (reference sequence). This CDR3 is built from 16 residues. CDR3 region: CASSLVPNSGANVLTF. In DNA form, the CDR3 reads TGTGCCAGCAGCTTAGTCCCAAACTCTGGGGCCAACGTCCTGACTTTC.

This sequence joins TRBV4-1 and TRBJ2-1; D not resolved. V was trimmed by 1 base and J by 1 base, leaving 2 bases between them. Germline V gene sequence: CDR1 MGHRA, CDR2 YSYEKL. The CDR3 spans 13 residues. Here the CDR3 DNA reads TGCGCCAGCAGCCAAGCATCCTACAATGAGCAGTTCTTC. Residues: CASSQASYNEQFF.